The sequence of this T cell receptor beta chain was determined in a study of response to subunit inactivated influenza vaccine. This clonotype was counted only a few times. Its antigen is currently unknown. Study-level points and caveats: Every seasonal influenza vaccination brings in few new T cells, the authors suggested.

One entry per CDR3 protein results from TCRdb running MiXCR on the RT-PCR reads. Among approximately 300,000 distinct CDR3 sequences, 20% to 25% were seen once, and the ten largest hold about 9.4%. J gave up 6 bases and V 7 bases, and 12 bases lay outside the gene matches. Germline V gene sequence: CDR1 SQVTM, CDR2 ANQGSEA. The CDR3 is 14 residues long. The V call is TRBV29-1, the J call TRBJ2-4; 7 bases line up with TRBD2. The specimen comprised PBMCs from blood, sampled less than 22 months after vaccination. The receptor comes from a man aged 50-75 years who received an inactivated influenza vaccine. The CDR3 loop is CSGSPRGNINIQYF. The CDR3, as DNA: TGCAGCGGCTCCCCGCGGGGGAATATAAACATTCAGTACTTC.